This entry is about one T cell receptor beta chain. Its cognate antigen is unknown. This CDR3 spans 15 amino acids. Germline V lookup: CDR1 SGHRS, CDR2 YFSETQ. This entry is derived from a study of cytomegalovirus exposure and HLA in healthy donors. Primers for the PCR totalled 60 Vbeta and 13 Jbeta. Clones were read by immunoSEQ multiplex PCR, and TCRdb kept only the in-frame ones, dropping some. The sample lists around 180,000 clones; roughly 78% were seen once. Whole-study results and caveats: Later genetic work tied a missense DCLRE1C variant to beta-chain V and J trimming. Productive rates of about 87% or about 30% were seen for most TCR beta V segments in an earlier analysis.

The sample comprised PBMCs. This clonotype was obtained from a woman between 45 and 60 years old in good health and CMV-seropositive. The chain links TRBV5-1 to TRBJ2-5; 9 bases are shared with TRBD1. TRBJ2-7 matches the DNA end more closely, so the J call is doubtful. The CDR3 here is CASSLVQQGAGEQYF. The CDR3 DNA sequence: TGCGCCAGCAGCTTGGTACAACAGGGGGCTGGCGAGCAGTACTTC.